The clone carrying this T cell receptor beta chain was seen many times. Antigen unknown. This sample's TCRbeta library carried unique molecular identifier barcodes. TCRdb re-called the PCR reads through MiXCR, storing one row per CDR3 protein. The sample shows 40,000 to 60,000 distinct CDR3 sequences, about 9% of them seen only once. This entry is derived from a study of T-cell reconstitution after alpha-beta-depleted transplantation in children. Study-wide results and caveats: Alpha-beta T cells present about two months after transplant were reported to originate from several hundred expanded graft clones. Recipient T cells and thymic progenitors that survived gave rise to the high TCRbeta diversity observed at day 60 in some patients. Newly generated T cells supplied most T-cell counts and diversity one year post-transplant.

Germline lookup yields CDR1 SNHLY and CDR2 FYNNEI. V dropped 5 bases and J dropped 4; count of bases not matched to a gene: 4. This CDR3 has 13 amino acids. This TCR was recovered from a male patient aged 2-9 years who had a stem cell transplant for chronic granulomatous disease, so the T cells may come from the graft donor. The sequenced sample was PBMCs, mostly from graft donor cells, obtained 60 days after TCRalphabeta/CD19-depleted stem cell transplant. The rearrangement joins TRBV2 to TRBJ2-5, with 7 positions matching TRBD1. The CDR3 region is CASSPTGLETQYF. DNA of the CDR3: TGTGCCAGCAGTCCGACAGGGCTAGAGACCCAGTACTTC.